These T cell receptor beta chains were read from a single sample in a study of blood T cell repertoires in COVID-19. Libraries were prepared by immunoSEQ multiplex PCR; TCRdb keeps only in-frame clonotypes and omits some of them. The sample includes about 190,000 clones, 84% of them seen just once. The specimen was PBMCs or T cells enriched from blood (not recorded which). The receptors originated from a woman between 25 and 40 years old who had recovered from COVID-19. Both conserved end residues are part of each CDR3. D genes are given only for firm matches. Expanded clones are given a class, and other clones once, few, many or no size at all.

abundance: NA
d_gene: TRBD2
len: 16
v_gene: TRBV25-1
j_gene: TRBJ2-1
CDR3nt: TGTGCCAGCAGTGCACCAAGGACTAGCGGGAGCAATGAGCAGTTCTTC
CDR3aa: CASSAPRTSGSNEQFF

abundance: once
d_gene: NA
len: 15
v_gene: TRBV7-2
j_gene: TRBJ1-6
CDR3nt: TGTGCCAGCAGCTTCTTTACCCAGGGGCAAGCCCCCCTCCACTTT
CDR3aa: CASSFFTQGQAPLHF

abundance: NA
d_gene: TRBD1
len: 13
v_gene: TRBV11-2
j_gene: TRBJ1-2
CDR3nt: TGTGCCAGCTCCACAGGGGCTAACTATGGCTACACCTTC
CDR3aa: CASSTGANYGYTF

abundance: NA
d_gene: NA
len: 15
v_gene: TRBV5-4
j_gene: TRBJ2-3
CDR3nt: TGTGCCAGCAGCCACGGGGGTTATGGGTCAGATACGCAGTATTTT
CDR3aa: CASSHGGYGSDTQYF

abundance: NA
d_gene: NA
len: 14
v_gene: TRBV28
j_gene: TRBJ2-7
CDR3nt: TGTGCCAGCAGTTTAAGGCGGCACCCCTACGAGCAGTACTTC
CDR3aa: CASSLRRHPYEQYF

abundance: NA
d_gene: NA
len: 15
v_gene: TRBV7-7
j_gene: TRBJ1-6
CDR3nt: TGTGCTAGCAGCTTAGTGGACAGTAATAATTCACCCCTCCACTTT
CDR3aa: CASSLVDSNNSPLHF

abundance: once
d_gene: NA
len: 13
v_gene: TRBV28
j_gene: TRBJ1-2
CDR3nt: TGTGCCAGCGCTGGGAGAGGAGGGAATGGCTACACCTTC
CDR3aa: CASAGRGGNGYTF

abundance: NA
d_gene: NA
len: 14
v_gene: TRBV27
j_gene: TRBJ2-5
CDR3nt: TGTGCCAGCAGTAAAAGGGGATACCAAGAGACCCAGTACTTC
CDR3aa: CASSKRGYQETQYF

abundance: NA
d_gene: NA
len: 13
v_gene: TRBV28
j_gene: TRBJ2-7
CDR3nt: TGTGCCAGCACCCTACAGGTGTCCTACGAGCAGTACTTC
CDR3aa: CASTLQVSYEQYF

abundance: NA
d_gene: TRBD2
len: 16
v_gene: TRBV24-1
j_gene: TRBJ2-7
CDR3nt: TGTGCCACCAGTGGGGAGAAAACTAGCGGCTCCTACGAGCAGTACTTC
CDR3aa: CATSGEKTSGSYEQYF

abundance: NA
d_gene: TRBD1
len: 17
v_gene: TRBV19
j_gene: TRBJ1-5
CDR3nt: TGTGCCAGTAAAGGTGTGGTTGGGACAGTTGGCAATCAGCCCCAGCATTTT
CDR3aa: CASKGVVGTVGNQPQHF

abundance: NA
d_gene: NA
len: 16
v_gene: TRBV29-1
j_gene: TRBJ1-2
CDR3nt: TGCAGCGTTGGAGGCTCCGACAGTCTTGGTCCCTATGGCTACACCTTC
CDR3aa: CSVGGSDSLGPYGYTF

abundance: NA
d_gene: NA
len: 16
v_gene: TRBV19
j_gene: TRBJ2-6
CDR3nt: TGTGCCAGTAGTCCCCTGGGGCCCTCTGGGGCCAACGTCCTGACTTTC
CDR3aa: CASSPLGPSGANVLTF

abundance: NA
d_gene: NA
len: 15
v_gene: TRBV6-5
j_gene: TRBJ1-5
CDR3nt: TGTGCCAGCAGGATCACGCAGTATAGCAATCAGCCCCAGCATTTT
CDR3aa: CASRITQYSNQPQHF

abundance: NA
d_gene: NA
len: 14
v_gene: TRBV5-1
j_gene: TRBJ1-5
CDR3nt: TGCGCCAGCAGACTCGACTCTAGCAATCAGCCCCAGCATTTT
CDR3aa: CASRLDSSNQPQHF

abundance: NA
d_gene: TRBD2
len: 19
v_gene: TRBV5-1
j_gene: TRBJ2-5
CDR3nt: TGCGCCAGCCGCGCCGGGTGGTTGAGCGGGAGTAATTCGGGAGAGACCCAGTACTTC
CDR3aa: CASRAGWLSGSNSGETQYF

abundance: NA
d_gene: TRBD2
len: 15
v_gene: TRBV7-2
j_gene: TRBJ2-3
CDR3nt: TGTGCCAGCAGCTTTCTGGGCGGGGGGGGAGATACGCAGTATTTT
CDR3aa: CASSFLGGGGDTQYF

abundance: NA
d_gene: TRBD2
len: 16
v_gene: TRBV18
j_gene: TRBJ2-1
CDR3nt: TGTGCCAGCTCGCCCCCCGGGGGGGAGCTGGACAATGAGCAGTTCTTC
CDR3aa: CASSPPGGELDNEQFF

abundance: NA
d_gene: TRBD1
len: 15
v_gene: TRBV28
j_gene: TRBJ1-2
CDR3nt: TGTGCCAGCACCCTCCCGGGACAGGGACACTATGGCTACACCTTC
CDR3aa: CASTLPGQGHYGYTF

abundance: few
d_gene: TRBD1
len: 16
v_gene: TRBV30
j_gene: TRBJ1-5
CDR3nt: TGTGCCTGGAGTCCCGGAAGGGGGCAAGGCAATCAGCCCCAGCATTTT
CDR3aa: CAWSPGRGQGNQPQHF

abundance: once
d_gene: NA
len: 13
v_gene: TRBV18
j_gene: TRBJ1-4
CDR3nt: TGTGCCAGCTCTTTGTTCCGAGGTGAAAAACTGTTTTTT
CDR3aa: CASSLFRGEKLFF

abundance: few
d_gene: TRBD2
len: 19
v_gene: TRBV5-8
j_gene: TRBJ2-1
CDR3nt: TGTGCCAGCAGCAACCCTCCTCAGACTAGCGGGAGGAAAGTGAATGAGCAGTTCTTC
CDR3aa: CASSNPPQTSGRKVNEQFF

abundance: NA
d_gene: TRBD1
len: 15
v_gene: TRBV5-5
j_gene: TRBJ2-7
CDR3nt: TGTGCCAGCAGCCCGCGGACAGGGAGCTCCTACGAGCAGTACTTC
CDR3aa: CASSPRTGSSYEQYF

abundance: once
d_gene: TRBD1
len: 15
v_gene: TRBV6-1
j_gene: TRBJ1-1
CDR3nt: TGTGCCAGCAGTGATCCCGGGACAGGGTACACTGAAGCTTTCTTT
CDR3aa: CASSDPGTGYTEAFF

abundance: NA
d_gene: NA
len: 16
v_gene: TRBV7-8
j_gene: TRBJ2-4
CDR3nt: TGTGCCAGCAGCTCTAACAGGCCGGAGGCCAAAAACATTCAGTACTTC
CDR3aa: CASSSNRPEAKNIQYF

abundance: NA
d_gene: TRBD1
len: 14
v_gene: TRBV6-6
j_gene: TRBJ2-7
CDR3nt: TGTGCCAGCAGTTACGGACAGGGGGCCTACGAGCAGTACTTC
CDR3aa: CASSYGQGAYEQYF

abundance: NA
d_gene: NA
len: 17
v_gene: TRBV1
j_gene: TRBJ2-1
CDR3nt: TGCACCAGCAGCCGCGGGATCGTGCCCCCGGGCGCCAATGAGCAGTTCTTC
CDR3aa: CTSSRGIVPPGANEQFF

abundance: NA
d_gene: NA
len: 16
v_gene: TRBV9
j_gene: TRBJ2-3
CDR3nt: TGTGCCAGCAGCCCCCGGGACTCGATACGCACAGATACGCAGTATTTT
CDR3aa: CASSPRDSIRTDTQYF

abundance: NA
d_gene: NA
len: 12
v_gene: TRBV29-1
j_gene: TRBJ2-3
CDR3nt: TGCAGCATCACACCAGGGGGGGATACGCAGTATTTT
CDR3aa: CSITPGGDTQYF

abundance: NA
d_gene: NA
len: 15
v_gene: TRBV5-4
j_gene: TRBJ1-1
CDR3nt: TGTGCCAGCAGTCCGCCTCAGGGCATGAACACTGAAGCTTTCTTT
CDR3aa: CASSPPQGMNTEAFF

abundance: NA
d_gene: TRBD1
len: 16
v_gene: TRBV6-4
j_gene: TRBJ1-4
CDR3nt: TGTGCCAACCGGATCCACCGGGACAGGGCTAATGAAAAACTGTTTTTT
CDR3aa: CANRIHRDRANEKLFF

abundance: NA
d_gene: TRBD1
len: 17
v_gene: TRBV6-2/TRBV6-3
j_gene: TRBJ2-7
CDR3nt: TGTGCCAGCAGTTGGCGGCGATTCACAGGGGAAACCTACGAGCAGTACTTC
CDR3aa: CASSWRRFTGETYEQYF

abundance: NA
d_gene: NA
len: 12
v_gene: TRBV5-1
j_gene: TRBJ2-7
CDR3nt: TGCGCCAGCAGCTTACTCCGCGACGAGCAGTACTTC
CDR3aa: CASSLLRDEQYF

abundance: NA
d_gene: TRBD2
len: 15
v_gene: TRBV7-3
j_gene: TRBJ2-1
CDR3nt: TGTGCCAGCAGCTTAAGAGCGGGAGGGATCAATGAGCAGTTCTTC
CDR3aa: CASSLRAGGINEQFF

abundance: NA
d_gene: NA
len: 16
v_gene: TRBV30
j_gene: TRBJ1-5
CDR3nt: TGTGCCTGGAGTGCCCAGGGAGGGAGAGCTTATCAGCCCCAGCATTTT
CDR3aa: CAWSAQGGRAYQPQHF

abundance: NA
d_gene: TRBD1
len: 16
v_gene: TRBV11-2
j_gene: TRBJ1-4
CDR3nt: TGTGCCAGCAGCTTAGGGACAGGTCCAACTAATGAAAAACTGTTTTTT
CDR3aa: CASSLGTGPTNEKLFF

abundance: NA
d_gene: NA
len: 15
v_gene: TRBV25-1
j_gene: TRBJ2-7
CDR3nt: TGTGCCAGCAGTGAAGTGGGGGGACAGTTCTACGAGCAGTACTTC
CDR3aa: CASSEVGGQFYEQYF

abundance: NA
d_gene: NA
len: 16
v_gene: TRBV3-1/TRBV3-2
j_gene: TRBJ2-7
CDR3nt: TGTGCCAGCAGCCAAGTACCCAGGGCCAGGGCCTACGAGCAGTACTTC
CDR3aa: CASSQVPRARAYEQYF

abundance: once
d_gene: NA
len: 16
v_gene: TRBV11-2
j_gene: TRBJ2-2
CDR3nt: TGTGCCAGCAGGCAAATCGGACAGCAAAACACCGGGGAGCTGTTTTTT
CDR3aa: CASRQIGQQNTGELFF

abundance: few
d_gene: TRBD1
len: 14
v_gene: TRBV7-6
j_gene: TRBJ2-7
CDR3nt: TGTGCCAGCAGCTTACGGGACAGCTCCTACGAGCAGTACTTC
CDR3aa: CASSLRDSSYEQYF

abundance: NA
d_gene: NA
len: 16
v_gene: TRBV28
j_gene: TRBJ2-3
CDR3nt: TGTGCCAGCAGTCGCTCGGGTAGCGCATACACAGATACGCAGTATTTT
CDR3aa: CASSRSGSAYTDTQYF

abundance: NA
d_gene: TRBD1
len: 15
v_gene: TRBV13
j_gene: TRBJ1-2
CDR3nt: TGTGCCAGCAGCCGGAAAGCCACAGGGGGCTACGGCTACACCTTC
CDR3aa: CASSRKATGGYGYTF

abundance: NA
d_gene: TRBD1
len: 15
v_gene: TRBV6-5
j_gene: TRBJ1-4
CDR3nt: TGTGCCAGCAGCCTAGACAGGGGAGGAGGCGAAAAACTGTTTTTT
CDR3aa: CASSLDRGGGEKLFF

abundance: NA
d_gene: TRBD1
len: 15
v_gene: TRBV3-1/TRBV3-2
j_gene: TRBJ1-6
CDR3nt: TGTGCCAGCAGCGCCGGGACAGGGACTTTCAGGCCCCTCCACTTT
CDR3aa: CASSAGTGTFRPLHF

abundance: NA
d_gene: TRBD1
len: 13
v_gene: TRBV18
j_gene: TRBJ1-5
CDR3nt: TGTGCCACCACAGGGGATGGCAATCAGCCCCAGCATTTT
CDR3aa: CATTGDGNQPQHF

abundance: NA
d_gene: NA
len: 11
v_gene: TRBV3-1/TRBV3-2
j_gene: TRBJ2-7
CDR3nt: TGTGCCAGCAGCCAAACGAGCGAGCAGTACTTC
CDR3aa: CASSQTSEQYF

abundance: NA
d_gene: TRBD1
len: 15
v_gene: TRBV28
j_gene: TRBJ1-1
CDR3nt: TGTGCCAGCAGTTTAAGGGATGACAGGGTGGCTGAAGCTTTCTTT
CDR3aa: CASSLRDDRVAEAFF

abundance: few
d_gene: NA
len: 15
v_gene: TRBV11-1
j_gene: TRBJ1-1
CDR3nt: TGTGCCAGCAGCTTAGTAGTCGGACAGAACACTGAAGCTTTCTTT
CDR3aa: CASSLVVGQNTEAFF

abundance: NA
d_gene: NA
len: 10
v_gene: TRBV19
j_gene: TRBJ1-1
CDR3nt: TGTGCCAGTAGCAACTATGAAGCTTTCTTT
CDR3aa: CASSNYEAFF

abundance: NA
d_gene: NA
len: 15
v_gene: TRBV28
j_gene: TRBJ1-6
CDR3nt: TGTGCCAGCAGGGCACAGAGCTCCTATAATTCACCCCTCCACTTT
CDR3aa: CASRAQSSYNSPLHF

abundance: NA
d_gene: NA
len: 16
v_gene: TRBV28
j_gene: TRBJ1-4
CDR3nt: TGTGCCAGCAGTTCCGTCCCCGGGAGGTATAATGAAAAACTGTTTTTT
CDR3aa: CASSSVPGRYNEKLFF

abundance: NA
d_gene: TRBD1
len: 11
v_gene: TRBV28
j_gene: TRBJ1-2
CDR3nt: TGTGCCAGTCAGGGGGAGTGGGGCTACACCTTC
CDR3aa: CASQGEWGYTF

abundance: NA
d_gene: TRBD1
len: 12
v_gene: TRBV20-1
j_gene: TRBJ2-5
CDR3nt: TGCAGTGCTAGTCACACCCGGGACAGTGGTGACTTC
CDR3aa: CSASHTRDSGDF

abundance: NA
d_gene: TRBD1
len: 17
v_gene: TRBV28
j_gene: TRBJ1-1
CDR3nt: TGTGCCAGCAGTTCCTGGACAGGGGCGGGGAAGAACACTGAAGCTTTCTTT
CDR3aa: CASSSWTGAGKNTEAFF

abundance: once
d_gene: NA
len: 15
v_gene: TRBV5-8
j_gene: TRBJ2-7
CDR3nt: TGTGCCAGCAGCAAGAGAGTCAGGGGCTCCTACGAGCAGTACTTC
CDR3aa: CASSKRVRGSYEQYF

abundance: NA
d_gene: TRBD1
len: 14
v_gene: TRBV19
j_gene: TRBJ2-3
CDR3nt: TGTGCCAGTGGGGGACAGGGGATGACAGATACGCAGTATTTT
CDR3aa: CASGGQGMTDTQYF

abundance: once
d_gene: NA
len: 17
v_gene: TRBV19
j_gene: TRBJ2-2
CDR3nt: TGTGCCAGTAGTCTCGGAGGGGCCGCTACGAACACCGGGGAGCTGTTTTTT
CDR3aa: CASSLGGAATNTGELFF

abundance: NA
d_gene: TRBD2
len: 17
v_gene: TRBV4-1
j_gene: TRBJ2-5
CDR3nt: TGCGCCAGCAGCCAACCAACTAGCGGGGGGATTCAAGAGACCCAGTACTTC
CDR3aa: CASSQPTSGGIQETQYF

abundance: NA
d_gene: TRBD2
len: 15
v_gene: TRBV30
j_gene: TRBJ2-3
CDR3nt: TGTGCCTGGAGTGTGGCTAGCGGGGTCTCAGATACGCAGTATTTT
CDR3aa: CAWSVASGVSDTQYF